The clone carrying this TCR beta chain has more than one count but fewer than ten. Its antigen is undetermined. The source of the sample is a study of T-cell memory formation after mild COVID-19. Notes on the study in general: That cross-reactive memory joined was suggested by some responding clones appearing in pre-infection memory. Shrinking CD4+ clones resided mostly in CM and EM, and CD8+ ones in EMRA. A second wave expanding day 15 to 37 was CD4+-biased; contracting clones were balanced.

The CDR3 is made up of 16 amino acids. Looked up from germline, CDR1 is MNHEY and CDR2 is SVGEGT. The trim removed 5 bases at V and 0 bases at J, leaving 7 bases unmatched. Amplification by 5'RACE using constant-segment primers produced TCR alpha and TCR beta cDNA libraries that carried sample barcodes and UMIs. TCRdb re-derived calls from the 5' RACE reads in MiXCR, one entry per CDR3 protein. The sample yields around 320,000 distinct CDR3 sequences, approximately 20% seen once. This receptor was obtained from a man between 18 and 29 years old who had mild COVID-19 (a few samples of this study predate the infection). Cell type and time point are not known. The sequencing input was PBMCs or a T cell subset sorted from them (not recorded which). V is TRBV6-2 or TRBV6-3 and J is TRBJ2-4; 7 bases line up with TRBD1. CDR3: CASSTGTDRAKNIQYF. The CDR3 DNA is TGTGCCAGCAGTACGGGGACAGACCGAGCCAAAAACATTCAGTACTTC.